These 11 T cell receptor beta chains originate from one sample sequenced in a study of blood T cells in healthy people across ages. Then a second PCR, running about 6 to 12 cycles, was carried out with a sample-barcoded 5' primer and a J-beta primer mix. TCRdb re-analysed the 5' RACE reads in MiXCR, keeping a single row per CDR3 protein. The data show about 830,000 distinct CDR3 sequences, about 59% seen once. Sequencing was performed on blood. The receptors come from a man aged 30 to 45 in good health.

This chain links TRBV4-2 with TRBJ2-1; 8 positions match TRBD1. V trimming: 2 bases; J trimming: 1 base; junction bases outside the gene matches: 4. Per the germline V gene, CDR1 is LGHNA and CDR2 is YNFKEQ. There are 16 residues in the CDR3. The chain's CDR3 is CASSQFDRGSYNEQFF. DNA for the CDR3: TGTGCCAGCAGCCAATTCGACAGGGGATCCTACAATGAGCAGTTCTTC.

This clonotype has a handful of counts. This chain joins TRBV3-1 and TRBJ1-6; 7 bases map to TRBD1. CDR1 and CDR2 (germline): LGHDT, YNNKEL (reference sequence). V lost 6 bases to trimming and J lost 7 bases; unmatched junction nucleotides: 9. The CDR3 contains 15 residues. The CDR3 DNA follows: TGTGCCAGCAGTCAGGGGACAGAGGCGAATTCACCCCTCCACTTT. It is translated as CASSQGTEANSPLHF.

The CDR3 DNA reads TGCAGTGCTCCCTACTCTGGGGCCAACGTCCTGACTTTC. It encodes CSAPYSGANVLTF. This chain uses TRBV20-1 with TRBJ2-6; D unclear. CDR3 length: 13 residues. V was clipped by 5 bases and J by 0 bases, with 5 bases between them. Germline loops: CDR1 DFQATT, CDR2 SNEGSKA (reference sequence).

The chain recombines TRBV20-1 with TRBJ2-7; TRBD2 aligns across 7 bases. The V gene's germline CDR1 is DFQATT and CDR2 SNEGSKA (reference sequence). CDR3 size: 14 residues. V dropped 5 bases and J dropped 0; count of bases not matched to a gene: 7. DNA for the CDR3: TGCAGTGCTCTGGGGCCGGGGGGCTCCTACGAGCAGTACTTC. This codes for CSALGPGGSYEQYF.

V usage is TRBV6-5 and J usage is TRBJ1-2; D unresolved. Deletions cut 2 bases from V and 6 bases from J, with 7 bases between. The CDR3 runs to 12 residues. Germline CDR1 is MNHEY and CDR2 is SVGAGI. CDR3 coding DNA: TGTGCCAGCAGTTACGTGGGAGATGGCTACACCTTC. It specifies CASSYVGDGYTF.

As to this clonotype: A read error may be the cause here, since a much bigger clone is one base away. The genes are TRBV27 and TRBJ2-7; 10 bases are a match to TRBD1. The CDR3 runs 14 residues. Trimming at V came to 4 bases and at J to 5 bases, leaving 5 bases not matched to a gene. Germline CDR1 is MNHEY and CDR2 is SMNVEV (reference sequence). In nucleotides, the CDR3 is TGTGCCAGCAGTTGGACAGGGGGTAGCGACGAGCAGTACTTC. This encodes CASSWTGGSDEQYF.

The rearrangement joins TRBV25-1 to TRBJ1-2; 7 bases line up with TRBD1. After removal of 4 bases from V and 0 bases from J, the junction contained 2 bases not matched to a gene. Germline lookup yields CDR1 MGHDK and CDR2 SYGVNS. The CDR3 is made up of 14 amino acids. For the CDR3, the DNA is TGTGCCAGCAGTGTGGGGACAGCTAACTATGGCTACACCTTC. Its protein product is CASSVGTANYGYTF.

The CDR3 here is CATRELGRLFF. The CDR3 DNA reads TGTGCCACCAGGGAGTTGGGTCGGCTGTTTTTT. V usage is TRBV15 and J usage is TRBJ1-4; D unclear. V lost 6 bases and J 14 bases, leaving 13 bases between the germline ends. The CDR3 is 11 residues long. Germline lookup yields CDR1 LNHNV and CDR2 YYDKDF (reference sequence).

Only a few counts were recorded for this clonotype. The genes are TRBV20-1 and TRBJ2-1; perhaps TRBD2 as D (5 bases). V was cut by 0 bases and J by 0 bases, with 21 bases left in between. This CDR3 is 19 amino acids long. The germline CDR1 and CDR2 sequences are DFQATT and SNEGSKA (reference sequence). The CDR3 DNA is TGCAGTGCTAGAGATTTAACGGGATCGTGGGTTAGCTCCTACAATGAGCAGTTCTTC. Translating it yields CSARDLTGSWVSSYNEQFF.

This rearrangement joins TRBV5-1 to TRBJ1-6; D perhaps matches TRBD1 (6 bases). V was pared by 4 bases and J by 5 bases, with 16 bases between. The CDR3 has 16 residues. Germline loops: CDR1 SGHRS, CDR2 YFSETQ. For the CDR3, the DNA is TGCGCCAGCAGCGTACAGGGTGCTGTCCATAATTCACCCCTCCACTTT. This sequence encodes CASSVQGAVHNSPLHF.

This clonotype was picked up a small number of times. The J gene is TRBJ2-5, the V gene TRBV28; weak D call: TRBD1 (6 bases). This CDR3 is built from 15 residues. Trimming left V 2 bases short and J 2 bases short, with 12 bases between. Per the germline V gene, CDR1 is MDHEN and CDR2 is SYDVKM. CDR3 loop: CASSLPGTSQETQYF. The DNA for the CDR3 is TGTGCCAGCAGTTTACCCGGGACATCACAAGAGACCCAGTACTTC.